This TCR beta chain was recovered during a study of blood T cell repertoires in COVID-19. In the authors' workflow: For nucleated cells, counts were estimated from reference gene primer amplification. Some clones are missing from TCRdb's copy, which holds only in-frame ones; the method was immunoSEQ multiplex PCR. V, J and clone size were drawn from that table, and D and trimming were deduced from the DNA. The profile covers about 210,000 clones, with about 79% appearing a single time and roughly a tenth taken by the ten largest. Germline V gene data show CDR1 as MNHNY and CDR2 as SVGAGI (reference sequence). The germline V and J ends were trimmed by 6 bases and 4 bases, with 12 bases remaining between them. The CDR3 has 13 amino acids.

The chain combines TRBV6-6 with TRBJ1-2, with D perhaps TRBD1 (6 bases). The sample was peripheral blood. This receptor was identified in a man in his fifties or sixties with active or convalescent COVID-19. CDR3 sequence reads: CASRTGTVYGYTF. The CDR3 DNA reads TGTGCCAGCAGGACAGGAACCGTCTATGGCTACACCTTC.